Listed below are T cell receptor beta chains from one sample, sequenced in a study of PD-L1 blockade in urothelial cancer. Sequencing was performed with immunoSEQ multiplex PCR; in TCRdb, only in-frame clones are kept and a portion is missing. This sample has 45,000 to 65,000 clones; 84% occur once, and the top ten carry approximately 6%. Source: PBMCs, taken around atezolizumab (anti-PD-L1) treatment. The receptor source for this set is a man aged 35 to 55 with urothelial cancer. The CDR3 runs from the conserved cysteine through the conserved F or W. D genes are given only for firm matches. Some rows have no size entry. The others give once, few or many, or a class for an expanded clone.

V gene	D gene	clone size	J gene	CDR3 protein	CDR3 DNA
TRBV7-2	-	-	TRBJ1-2	CASSLSPGVSNYGYTF	TGTGCCAGCAGCTTGTCGCCAGGGGTCTCTAACTATGGCTACACCTTC
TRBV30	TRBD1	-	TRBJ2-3	CAWGQADTQYF	TGTGCCTGGGGACAGGCAGATACGCAGTATTTT
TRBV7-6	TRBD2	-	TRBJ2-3	CASSQLAVTTDTQYF	TGTGCCAGCAGCCAACTAGCGGTAACCACAGATACGCAGTATTTT
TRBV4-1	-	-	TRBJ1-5	CASSQDGGGNQPQHF	TGCGCCAGCAGCCAAGATGGGGGGGGCAATCAGCCCCAGCATTTT
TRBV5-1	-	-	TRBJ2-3	CASSATPGIDTQYF	TGCGCCAGCAGCGCAACCCCAGGGATAGATACGCAGTATTTT
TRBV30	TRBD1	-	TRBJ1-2	CAWSPQGLNGYTF	TGTGCCTGGAGTCCACAGGGGTTAAATGGCTACACCTTC
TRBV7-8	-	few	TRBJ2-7	CASSSRPPAYRVFSYEQYF	TGTGCCAGCAGCTCCCGGCCCCCAGCCTACAGGGTATTCAGCTACGAGCAGTACTTC
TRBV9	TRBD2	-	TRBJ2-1	CASSGRLASYNEQFF	TGTGCCAGCAGCGGCCGACTAGCGTCCTACAATGAGCAGTTCTTC
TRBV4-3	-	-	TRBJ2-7	CASSQESLSYEQYF	TGCGCCAGCAGCCAAGAGTCCCTCTCCTACGAGCAGTACTTC
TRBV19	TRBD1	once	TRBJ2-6	CASSFSTGGKGANVLTF	TGTGCCAGTAGTTTCTCGACAGGGGGCAAGGGGGCCAACGTCCTGACTTTC
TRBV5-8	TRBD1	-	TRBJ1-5	CASSHRQGGNQPQHF	TGTGCCAGCAGCCACCGACAGGGAGGCAATCAGCCCCAGCATTTT
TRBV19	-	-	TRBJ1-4	CASSIGQAVGEKLFF	TGTGCCAGTAGTATAGGACAGGCGGTTGGAGAAAAACTGTTTTTT
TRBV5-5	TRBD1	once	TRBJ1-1	CASSPRDRGLGTEAFF	TGTGCCAGCAGCCCCCGGGACAGGGGGCTGGGCACTGAAGCTTTCTTT
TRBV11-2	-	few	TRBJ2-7	CASSLERAVAYEQYF	TGTGCCAGCAGCTTAGAGCGGGCAGTAGCCTACGAGCAGTACTTC
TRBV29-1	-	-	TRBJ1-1	CSAPGERNTEAFF	TGCAGCGCCCCGGGGGAACGGAACACTGAAGCTTTCTTT
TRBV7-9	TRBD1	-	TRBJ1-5	CASSLGTGTQPQHF	TGTGCCAGCAGCCTTGGGACAGGGACTCAGCCCCAGCATTTT
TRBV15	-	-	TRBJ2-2	CATSRAGTGELFF	TGTGCCACCAGCAGAGCCGGCACCGGGGAGCTGTTTTTT
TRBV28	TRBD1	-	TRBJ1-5	CATLPRDREQPQHF	TGTGCCACCCTCCCCCGGGACAGGGAACAGCCCCAGCATTTT
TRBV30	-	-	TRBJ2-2	CAWRDLQRDDTGELFF	TGTGCCTGGAGAGATCTCCAGAGGGATGACACCGGGGAGCTGTTTTTT
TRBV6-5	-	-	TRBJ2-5	CASSSVNSQETQYF	TGTGCCAGCAGCTCAGTTAATTCCCAAGAGACCCAGTACTTC
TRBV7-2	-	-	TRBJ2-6	CASSPPTAGANVLTF	TGTGCCAGCAGCCCGCCGACAGCTGGGGCCAACGTCCTGACTTTC
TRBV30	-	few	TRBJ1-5	CAWSWASGAGQPQHF	TGTGCCTGGAGCTGGGCGTCAGGGGCGGGTCAGCCCCAGCATTTT
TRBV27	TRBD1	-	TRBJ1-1	CASRAEGRGRAGTEAFF	TGTGCCAGCAGAGCGGAGGGCAGGGGGCGTGCGGGGACTGAAGCTTTCTTT
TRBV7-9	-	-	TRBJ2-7	CASSSDRFSYEQYF	TGTGCCAGCAGCTCCGACAGGTTCTCCTACGAGCAGTACTTC
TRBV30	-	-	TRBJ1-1	CAWSTRDWNTEAFF	TGTGCCTGGAGTACTCGGGATTGGAACACTGAAGCTTTCTTT
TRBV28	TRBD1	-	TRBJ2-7	CASSRGQVSYEQYF	TGTGCCAGCAGCCGGGGACAGGTTTCCTACGAGCAGTACTTC
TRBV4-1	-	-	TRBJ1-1	CASSPGNGGGTEAFF	TGCGCCAGCAGCCCGGGGAATGGGGGAGGCACTGAAGCTTTCTTT
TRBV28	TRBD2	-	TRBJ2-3	CASSPGLAGGGSTDTQYF	TGTGCCAGCAGCCCGGGACTAGCGGGGGGCGGTAGCACAGATACGCAGTATTTT
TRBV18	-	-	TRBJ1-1	CASSPKVSGNTEAFF	TGTGCCAGCTCACCTAAGGTATCGGGGAACACTGAAGCTTTCTTT
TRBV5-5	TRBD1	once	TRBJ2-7	CASSLGTGYEQYF	TGTGCCAGCAGCCTAGGGACAGGCTACGAGCAGTACTTC
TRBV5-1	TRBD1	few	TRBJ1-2	CASSTTGSNGYTF	TGCGCCAGCAGCACGACAGGGTCGAATGGCTACACCTTC
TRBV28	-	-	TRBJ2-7	CASSFYYEQYF	TGTGCCAGCAGTTTTTACTACGAGCAGTACTTC
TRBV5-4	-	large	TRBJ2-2	CASSLGGRQDTGELFF	TGTGCCAGCAGCTTGGGGGGTCGACAGGACACCGGGGAGCTGTTTTTT
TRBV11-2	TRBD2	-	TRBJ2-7	CASSPRLAGALGEQYF	TGTGCCAGCAGCCCCCGACTAGCGGGAGCCCTGGGAGAGCAGTACTTC
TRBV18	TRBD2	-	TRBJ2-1	CASSPPGLAGQSSYNEQFF	TGTGCCAGCTCACCACCGGGACTAGCGGGCCAGAGCTCCTACAATGAGCAGTTCTTC
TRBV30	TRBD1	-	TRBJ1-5	CAWSGDRGPGEPQHF	TGTGCCTGGTCCGGGGACAGGGGGCCAGGAGAGCCCCAGCATTTT
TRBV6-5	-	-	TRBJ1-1	CASSYSVGANTEAFF	TGTGCCAGCAGTTACTCGGTGGGGGCTAACACTGAAGCTTTCTTT
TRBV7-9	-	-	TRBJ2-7	CASSLVGTYEQYF	TGTGCCAGCAGCTTAGTCGGGACCTACGAGCAGTACTTC
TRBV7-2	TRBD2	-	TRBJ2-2	CASSPGLAGRRTGELFF	TGTGCCAGCAGCCCAGGACTAGCGGGACGTCGCACCGGGGAGCTGTTTTTT
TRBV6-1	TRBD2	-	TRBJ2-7	CASSEELAGNYEQYF	TGTGCCAGCAGTGAAGAGCTAGCGGGAAACTACGAGCAGTACTTC
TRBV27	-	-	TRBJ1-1	CASSSLRQTEAFF	TGTGCCAGCAGTTCGCTTCGACAGACGGAAGCTTTCTTT
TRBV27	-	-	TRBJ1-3	CASSKSGGAGNTIYF	TGTGCCAGCAGTAAAAGCGGCGGGGCGGGAAACACCATATATTTT
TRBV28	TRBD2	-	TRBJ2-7	CASSVSGRAMSRQYF	TGTGCCAGCAGTGTTAGCGGGAGGGCCATGTCTAGGCAGTACTTC